The 32 T cell receptor beta chains reported below all come from one sample, sequenced in a study of CD8+ T cells in alopecia areata. This sample's treatment: oral pan-JAK inhibitor, 5-10 mg twice daily. Reverse transcription of extracted RNA yielded cDNA, which provided the sequencing template. Assay: immunoSEQ multiplex PCR; the TCRdb copy retains only in-frame clones and omits some. The repertoire includes some 220,000 clones, less than 75% of them detected once, and around 1.5% sits in the top ten. The source material was CD4+ T cells sorted from blood, sampled at week 4, from a patient treated with tofacitinib. These receptors all come from a human donor with alopecia areata.

This clone was seen ten or more times. This sequence joins TRBV5-1 and TRBJ2-1; 7 bases agree with TRBD2. This CDR3 has 12 residues. Losses at the gene ends were 7 bases for V and 7 bases for J; bases not matched to a gene: 5. The germline gives CDR1 SGHRS, CDR2 YFSETQ. The chain's CDR3 is CASSAAGNEQFF. The DNA for the CDR3 is TGCGCCAGCTCCGCAGCGGGGAATGAGCAGTTCTTC.

The rearrangement joins TRBV25-1 to TRBJ1-4, with a weak D call TRBD1 (6 bases). V shed 4 bases and J shed 0 bases, with 12 bases lying between them. The CDR3 runs 16 residues. Looked up from germline, CDR1 is MGHDK and CDR2 is SYGVNS. CDR3 in DNA: TGTGCCAGCAGTGTACCCGGGGGCGCAACTAATGAAAAACTGTTTTTT. As protein: CASSVPGGATNEKLFF. Filled out from reference TRBV25-1 and TRBJ1-4, the complete variable domain reads EADIYQTPRYLVIGTGKKITLECSQTMGHDKMYWYQQDPGMELHLIHYSYGVNSTEKGDLSSESTVSRIRTEHFPLTLESARPSHTSQYLCASSVPGGATNEKLFFGSGTQLSVL.

In this sample, this clone turned up once. V and J are TRBV25-1 and TRBJ2-3; possibly TRBD1 or TRBD2 for D (5 bases each). CDR1 is MGHDK, CDR2 SYGVNS, per germline. The CDR3 contains 15 residues. V gave up 3 bases and J gave up 6 bases, with 16 bases separating them. The CDR3 nucleotides are TGTGCCAGCAGTGAGGGATTGGGGGTAGTGGATACGCAGTATTTT. As protein: CASSEGLGVVDTQYF.

This chain uses TRBV2 with TRBJ1-1; D uncertain. V was clipped by 1 base and J by 6 bases, with 15 bases between them. CDR1 SNHLY and CDR2 FYNNEI come from the germline V gene. CDR3 length: 15 residues. The CDR3 sequence is CASSEVARISAEAFF. The DNA of the CDR3 is TGTGCCAGCAGTGAAGTAGCGCGGATTAGCGCTGAAGCTTTCTTT. Together with reference TRBV2 and TRBJ1-1, the CDR3 gives the full variable domain: EPEVTQTPSHQVTQMGQEVILRCVPISNHLYFYWYRQILGQKVEFLVSFYNNEISEKSEIFDDQFSVERPDGSNFTLKIRSTKLEDSAMYFCASSEVARISAEAFFGQGTRLTVV.

The CDR3 sequence is CSVLTVYEQYF. The CDR3 region has the DNA TGCAGCGTTCTGACAGTCTACGAGCAGTACTTC. The gene calls are TRBV29-1 and TRBJ2-7; weak D call: TRBD1 (5 bases). This CDR3 has 11 amino acids. With 5 bases removed from V and 3 bases from J, the gap between germline ends came to 8 bases. The germline V gene encodes CDR1 SQVTM and CDR2 ANQGSEA.

The rearrangement links TRBV25-1 to TRBJ1-1; TRBD1 is a possible D gene (5 bases). The germline V gene encodes CDR1 MGHDK and CDR2 SYGVNS. The V end lost 4 bases, the J end lost 4 bases, and 13 bases lay between the germline ends. This CDR3 has 14 residues. CDR3 coding DNA: TGTGCCAGCAGTGGGAACCACAGGACCACTGAAGCTTTCTTT. Protein product: CASSGNHRTTEAFF. Together with reference TRBV25-1 and TRBJ1-1, the CDR3 gives the full variable domain: EADIYQTPRYLVIGTGKKITLECSQTMGHDKMYWYQQDPGMELHLIHYSYGVNSTEKGDLSSESTVSRIRTEHFPLTLESARPSHTSQYLCASSGNHRTTEAFFGQGTRLTVV.

This rearrangement joins TRBV2 to TRBJ1-6, with a weak D call TRBD1 (5 bases). Germline values: CDR1 SNHLY, CDR2 FYNNEI. The V gene lost 5 bases and the J gene lost 6 bases, with 14 bases spanning the gap. The CDR3 is made up of 15 amino acids. This CDR3 is CASSTRTRTNSPLHF. The CDR3 nucleotides read TGTGCCAGCAGTACCCGGACAAGGACTAATTCACCCCTCCACTTT.

V gene TRBV30 combines with J gene TRBJ2-1, with 7 bases aligning to TRBD2. This CDR3 is 13 amino acids long. Germline V gene lookup returns CDR1 GTSNPN and CDR2 SVGIG (reference sequence). V dropped 1 base and J dropped 6; count of bases not matched to a gene: 3. The CDR3, as DNA: TGTGCCTGGAGTGCGGGGACTACCAATGAGCAGTTCTTC. Translating it yields CAWSAGTTNEQFF.

CDR3 sequence reads: CAWTRGTRLYF. The CDR3 nucleotides are TGTGCCTGGACGCGAGGGACTAGGTTGTACTTC. V usage is TRBV30 and J usage is TRBJ2-7, with 8 bases identical to TRBD2. V lost 4 bases to trimming and J lost 12 bases; unmatched junction nucleotides: 8. From germline, CDR1 is GTSNPN and CDR2 SVGIG (reference sequence). The CDR3 runs 11 residues.

This clone was found a few times. CDR3 nucleotides: TGTGCCATCAGTGATGGTTCCCAGGGGAATGAGCAGTTCTTC. It yields the protein CAISDGSQGNEQFF. The chain uses TRBV10-3 and TRBJ2-1; a weak D match, TRBD1 (6 bases). The CDR3 loop spans 14 amino acids. Germline V gene sequence: CDR1 ENHRY, CDR2 SYGVKD. The germline V and J ends were trimmed by 3 bases and 7 bases, with 13 bases remaining between them.

The chain combines TRBV4-1 with TRBJ2-7; weak D call: TRBD1 (6 bases). The germline V gene has CDR1 MGHRA and CDR2 YSYEKL. Trimming cost V 0 bases and J 0 bases, with 9 bases left between them. The CDR3 has 15 amino acids. This CDR3 reads CASSQDIGGSYEQYF. The CDR3 bases are TGCGCCAGCAGCCAAGATATAGGGGGCTCCTACGAGCAGTACTTC.

CDR3 residues: CASSRGRGRQETQYF. CDR3 nucleotides: TGTGCCAGCAGCCGGGGGCGGGGGCGTCAAGAGACCCAGTACTTC. V gene TRBV7-2 combines with J gene TRBJ2-5; D possibly corresponds to TRBD2 (7 bases). V was clipped by 5 bases and J by 2 bases, with 15 bases between them. This CDR3 contains 15 residues. The germline V gene encodes CDR1 SGHTA and CDR2 FQGNSA.

The chain joins TRBV7-9 to TRBJ2-7; D is uncertain. This CDR3 region has 11 residues. Germline V lookup: CDR1 SEHNR, CDR2 FQNEAQ (reference sequence). Trimming removed 5 bases at V and 7 bases at J, with 9 bases between. The CDR3 here is CASSHLLEQYF. CDR3 in DNA: TGTGCCAGCAGCCACCTCCTTGAGCAGTACTTC.

This clone has just a few counts. The genes are TRBV29-1 and TRBJ2-5; 7 bases align to TRBD1. The CDR3 is made up of 14 amino acids. V gave up 3 bases and J gave up 0 bases; unmatched junction bases: 4. Per the germline V gene, CDR1 is SQVTM and CDR2 is ANQGSEA. The CDR3 DNA is TGCAGCGTTGACAGGGGACAGAACCAAGAGACCCAGTACTTC. It yields the protein CSVDRGQNQETQYF.

This chain connects TRBV9 to TRBJ2-2, with 11 bases lining up with TRBD1. Unmatched junction bases numbered 5, after V lost 5 bases and J lost 5 bases. Germline V gene data show CDR1 as SGDLS and CDR2 as YYNGEE. CDR3 length: 15 residues. The CDR3 nucleotides are TGTGCCAGCAGTAGTCGGGACAGGGGGACCGGGGAGCTGTTTTTT. It is translated as CASSSRDRGTGELFF. The full variable domain, rest sourced from reference TRBV9 and TRBJ2-2, is DSGVTQTPKHLITATGQRVTLRCSPRSGDLSVYWYQQSLDQGLQFLIQYYNGEERAKGNILERFSAQQFPDLHSELNLSSLELGDSALYFCASSSRDRGTGELFFGEGSRLTVL.

The gene calls are TRBV5-6 and TRBJ2-3; TRBD2 matches 7 bases. Germline V gene data show CDR1 as SGHDT and CDR2 as YYEEEE. CDR3 length equals 16 residues. Trimming took 7 bases from V and 2 from J; bases not matched to a gene: 13. This CDR3 is CASCDLDGGNTDTQYF. In nucleotides, the CDR3 is TGTGCCAGCTGTGACCTTGACGGGGGGAACACAGATACGCAGTATTTT.

The rearrangement joins TRBV29-1 to TRBJ2-3; 8 bases map to TRBD2. Germline trimming cut 3 bases from V and 0 bases from J; bases unmatched to any gene: 8. Germline V gene data show CDR1 as SQVTM and CDR2 as ANQGSEA. CDR3 length: 16 amino acids. The CDR3 nucleotides are TGCAGCGTTGAGGGACCTCAGCGGGGGAGCACAGATACGCAGTATTTT. Protein product: CSVEGPQRGSTDTQYF.

The sample holds a few counts of this clone. The V and J genes are TRBV5-6 and TRBJ1-1; D perhaps matches TRBD1 (5 bases). The V end lost 4 bases, the J end lost 8 bases, and 15 bases lay between the germline ends. The CDR3 extends over 13 amino acids. Germline CDR1 is SGHDT and CDR2 is YYEEEE. CDR3 region: CASSARQPREAFF. In nucleotides, the CDR3 is TGTGCCAGCAGCGCCCGACAGCCCCGAGAAGCTTTCTTT.

The V and J genes are TRBV30 and TRBJ1-1; D is possibly TRBD1 (5 bases). Trimming removed 3 bases from V and 4 bases from J, with 12 bases in between. The germline V gene encodes CDR1 GTSNPN and CDR2 SVGIG (reference sequence). The CDR3 contains 13 residues. The CDR3, as DNA: TGTGCCTGGAGCTTCGCAGGGACCACTGAAGCTTTCTTT. Its protein is CAWSFAGTTEAFF.

The chain carries TRBV5-6 and TRBJ1-2, with 8 positions matching TRBD1. CDR1 SGHDT and CDR2 YYEEEE come from the germline V gene. This CDR3 has 16 amino acids. J gave up 7 bases and V 2 bases, and 13 bases lay outside the gene matches. In DNA, the CDR3 is TGTGCCAGCAGCTTTGGACAGGGAGGGGATGTAACTGGCTACACCTTC. This gives the protein CASSFGQGGDVTGYTF.

This clone was recorded a few times. This chain joins TRBV7-8 and TRBJ2-7; D is possibly TRBD1 (5 bases). The V gene's germline CDR1 is SGHVS and CDR2 FQNEAQ. This CDR3 contains 17 residues. The V gene lost 2 bases and the J gene lost 3 bases, with 20 bases spanning the gap. CDR3 coding DNA: TGTGCCAGCAGCTTAAGTTCAGGAACAAGACAGCGCTACGAGCAGTACTTC. This gives the protein CASSLSSGTRQRYEQYF.

The table lists this clone with a few counts. The chain employs TRBV30 and TRBJ1-5; tentative D call: TRBD1 (6 bases). Germline V CDR1 and CDR2: GTSNPN, SVGIG (reference sequence). V lost 5 bases, J lost 0 bases, and 14 bases lay in between. The CDR3 length is 15 residues. The CDR3: CAWAQKDSSNQPQHF. CDR3 DNA sequence: TGTGCCTGGGCCCAAAAGGACAGTAGCAATCAGCCCCAGCATTTT.

This clone appeared a few times. The chain combines TRBV10-3 with TRBJ2-1; a weak D match, TRBD1 (5 bases). CDR3 length: 14 amino acids. Per germline, CDR1 ENHRY and CDR2 SYGVKD. V lost 3 bases to trimming and J lost 10 bases, with 16 bases between them. CDR3 sequence reads: CAISDSTGPGEQFF. In nucleotides, the CDR3 is TGTGCCATCAGTGACTCAACAGGCCCAGGGGAGCAGTTCTTC.

The chain is built from TRBV7-3 and TRBJ2-3, with a possible D match to TRBD2 (7 bases). V was trimmed by 7 bases and J by 0 bases, leaving 11 bases between them. This CDR3 comprises 14 residues. Germline-derived CDR1 and CDR2 are SGHTA and FQGTGA. The CDR3 nucleotides read TGTGCCAGCACTAGGGGGGGTAGCACAGATACGCAGTATTTT. Its protein is CASTRGGSTDTQYF.

DNA for the CDR3: TGTGCCAGCAGCGTATCCCCGGATACGCAGTATTTT. As protein: CASSVSPDTQYF. J is TRBJ2-3 and V is TRBV9; D is undetermined. CDR3 length: 12 amino acids. V dropped 1 base and J dropped 6 bases, with 6 bases sitting between them. The germline V gene has CDR1 SGDLS and CDR2 YYNGEE.

The V and J genes are TRBV28 and TRBJ2-6, with a tentative D call TRBD1 (5 bases). The CDR3 is 15 residues long. The V and J ends lost 7 bases and 0 bases respectively, with 10 bases between them. The germline gives CDR1 MDHEN, CDR2 SYDVKM. CDR3 bases: TGTGCCAGCAACAGGTCCGGCTCTGGGGCCAACGTCCTGACTTTC. This translates into CASNRSGSGANVLTF. Combining the CDR3 with reference TRBV28 and TRBJ2-6 gives the whole variable domain DVKVTQSSRYLVKRTGEKVFLECVQDMDHENMFWYRQDPGLGLRLIYFSYDVKMKEKGDIPEGYSVSREKKERFSLILESASTNQTSMYLCASNRSGSGANVLTFGAGSRLTVL.

This clone occurred a few times. J is TRBJ2-5 and V is TRBV29-1; TRBD1 might be the D (6 bases). V lost 4 bases and J lost 1, with 10 bases in between. The CDR3 contains 13 residues. From germline, CDR1 is SQVTM and CDR2 ANQGSEA. The CDR3: CSVARTVQETQYF. The CDR3 DNA reads TGCAGCGTTGCGAGGACAGTCCAAGAGACCCAGTACTTC.

This clone showed up just a few times. Other DNA sequences from this sample encode an identical CDR3 as well. The chain couples TRBV9 to TRBJ1-1; weak D call: TRBD1 (5 bases). The germline V gene encodes CDR1 SGDLS and CDR2 YYNGEE. The CDR3 runs 15 residues. V was shortened by 0 bases and J by 0 bases, with 9 bases between the two germline ends. Written as DNA, the CDR3 is TGTGCCAGCAGCGTAGAAGGGGCGCTGAACACTGAAGCTTTCTTT. This codes for CASSVEGALNTEAFF.

DNA for the CDR3: TGTGCCAGCAGTGATCGCAGGACTCCTCTTGGGGAGACCCAGTACTTC. This translates into CASSDRRTPLGETQYF. The V gene is TRBV25-1, the J gene TRBJ2-5; D perhaps matches TRBD2 (5 bases). The CDR3 spans 16 residues. CDR1 is MGHDK and CDR2 is SYGVNS in the germline V gene. The germline V and J ends were trimmed by 3 bases and 5 bases, with 19 bases remaining between them.

This clone was detected a few times. This chain connects TRBV28 to TRBJ2-5, with 10 positions matching TRBD1. V shed 5 bases, J shed 3 bases, and the junction held 3 bases outside the gene matches. Germline-derived CDR1 and CDR2 are MDHEN and SYDVKM. This CDR3 has 14 amino acids. The CDR3 DNA sequence: TGTGCCAGCAGTCCCGGGACAGGGGAAGAGACCCAGTACTTC. Translating gives CASSPGTGEETQYF.

The CDR3 sequence is CSVEFPGWGEQFF. For the CDR3, the DNA is TGCAGCGTTGAGTTCCCGGGGTGGGGTGAGCAGTTCTTC. V and J are TRBV29-1 and TRBJ2-1, with D possibly being TRBD2 (5 bases). Germline V gene data show CDR1 as SQVTM and CDR2 as ANQGSEA. Trimming took off 3 bases at V and 9 bases at J, with 15 bases between the two ends. The length of the CDR3 is 13 residues.

V and J are TRBV11-2 and TRBJ2-7, with 9 bases matching TRBD1. The V segment lost 1 base and the J segment 3 bases; nucleotides outside the gene matches: 4. This CDR3 is 15 amino acids long. Germline V gene sequence: CDR1 SGHAT, CDR2 FQNNGV. In nucleotides, the CDR3 is TGTGCCAGCAGCTTAGTTCCGGGACAGGGCTACGAGCAGTACTTC. It specifies CASSLVPGQGYEQYF.